A single sample is the source of the 25 T cell receptor beta chains below, sequenced in a study of graft-versus-host responses after intestinal transplantation. Here immunoSEQ multiplex PCR was the method, and the copy in TCRdb shows in-frame clones only, minus some. The table includes fewer than 100,000 clones, about 82% detected once. The sample in question was PBMCs, obtained 255 days after intestinal transplant. Receptors originate from a human patient who received an intestinal transplant, so some T cells may come from the graft donor.

CDR3 protein: CASSLIFGGETQYF. The CDR3 region has the DNA TGTGCCAGCAGCTTGATATTTGGGGGGGAGACCCAGTACTTC. The chain combines TRBV5-4 with TRBJ2-5, with D possibly being TRBD2 (6 bases). This CDR3 has 14 residues. Trimming shortened V by 1 base and J by 5 bases, and 12 bases separated the two germline ends. Germline V gene lookup returns CDR1 SGHNT and CDR2 YYREEE (reference sequence).

The chain is built from TRBV5-4 and TRBJ1-2, with D unresolved. This CDR3 is built from 15 residues. Trimming left V 1 base short and J 2 bases short, with 12 bases between. Germline assignment: CDR1 SGHNT and CDR2 YYREEE (reference sequence). The CDR3 nucleotides are TGTGCCAGCAGCTTGTACACGCGGGAGAACTATGGCTACACCTTC. Residues: CASSLYTRENYGYTF.

The chain joins TRBV29-1 to TRBJ2-1; D could derive from TRBD1 or TRBD2 (5 bases each). There are 14 residues in the CDR3. V dropped 4 bases and J dropped 7 bases, with 17 bases sitting between them. Germline V gene data show CDR1 as SQVTM and CDR2 as ANQGSEA. The CDR3 nucleotides are TGCAGCGTTGCGGGGACCCCCTTCCATAATGAGCAGTTCTTC. It translates to CSVAGTPFHNEQFF.

This clone was recorded a few times. The V and J genes are TRBV5-1 and TRBJ2-7, with D hard to call. Trimming removed 4 bases at V and 6 bases at J, with 11 bases between. This CDR3 is 12 amino acids long. Germline CDR1 SGHRS, CDR2 YFSETQ. CDR3 protein: CASSRTGGEQYF. The CDR3 bases are TGCGCCAGCAGCCGGACGGGCGGCGAGCAGTACTTC.

The CDR3: CASSVGVSDSYNEQFF. Here the CDR3 DNA reads TGTGCCAGCAGCGTAGGGGTCTCGGATTCCTACAATGAGCAGTTCTTC. The rearrangement uses TRBV9 and TRBJ2-1; D remains unclear. The CDR3 contains 16 residues. Germline assignment: CDR1 SGDLS and CDR2 YYNGEE. The V and J ends lost 0 bases and 1 base respectively, with 11 bases between them.

In this sample, this clone turned up a few times. The chain combines TRBV5-4 with TRBJ2-1; 12 positions match TRBD2. The CDR3 loop spans 19 amino acids. With V trimmed by 0 bases and J by 0 bases, 7 bases remained unmatched. The germline CDR1 and CDR2 sequences are SGHNT and YYREEE (reference sequence). The CDR3: CASSLGSSGRAGSYNEQFF. CDR3 coding DNA: TGTGCCAGCAGCTTGGGTTCTAGCGGGAGGGCCGGCTCCTACAATGAGCAGTTCTTC.

This clone was detected only once. The chain has TRBV4-1 and TRBJ2-7; unclear D gene. The germline V and J ends were trimmed by 1 base and 2 bases, with 15 bases remaining between them. The germline CDR1 and CDR2 sequences are MGHRA and YSYEKL. The CDR3 spans 16 residues. The CDR3 nucleotides read TGCGCCAGCAGCCAAGTACCCCTCTCTACAACCTACGAGCAGTACTTC. Its translation: CASSQVPLSTTYEQYF.

This clone was picked up one time. This chain connects TRBV18 to TRBJ1-5; D is unclear. This CDR3 has 13 amino acids. CDR1 KGHSH and CDR2 LQKENI come from the germline V gene. V dropped 6 bases and J dropped 3 bases, with 9 bases sitting between them. CDR3 in DNA: TGTGCCAGCTCCCAACAGCCCAATCAGCCCCAGCATTTT. Amino acid sequence: CASSQQPNQPQHF.

The table lists this clone with a count of one. This chain joins TRBV23-1 and TRBJ1-2; 9 bases align to TRBD1. TRBV23-1 is known as an ORF, though its function is uncertain. CDR3 length: 16 residues. After removal of 6 bases from V and 6 bases from J, the junction contained 14 bases not matched to a gene. The CDR3 DNA follows: TGCGCCAGCAGGCCTAACAAGGGACAGGGCACCGATGGCTACACCTTC. It specifies CASRPNKGQGTDGYTF.

V and J are TRBV5-6 and TRBJ1-6; D unresolved. Germline V gene data show CDR1 as SGHDT and CDR2 as YYEEEE. V was trimmed by 1 base and J by 0 bases, leaving 5 bases between them. CDR3 length: 15 amino acids. CDR3 nucleotides: TGTGCCAGCAGCTTGAGGAGCTCCTATAATTCACCCCTCCACTTT. Protein product: CASSLRSSYNSPLHF.

This clone is a singleton in its sample. The rearrangement uses TRBV4-1 and TRBJ2-2, with TRBD2 identical over 11 bases. This CDR3 has 18 amino acids. Germline values: CDR1 MGHRA, CDR2 YSYEKL. After removal of 4 bases from V and 5 bases from J, the junction contained 12 bases not matched to a gene. The CDR3 region has the DNA TGCGCCAGCAGCCCCCTGGGGACTAGCGGTGGGCTGACCGGGGAGCTGTTTTTT. Translating gives CASSPLGTSGGLTGELFF.

The chain recombines TRBV7-9 with TRBJ2-5; D remains ambiguous. Trimming shortened V by 11 bases and J by 1 base, and 17 bases separated the two germline ends. CDR1 is SEHNR, CDR2 FQNEAQ, per germline (reference sequence). The CDR3 covers 14 residues. CDR3 residues: CACSKWPTQETQYF. Written as DNA, the CDR3 is TGTGCCTGCTCGAAATGGCCGACCCAAGAGACCCAGTACTTC. Together with reference TRBV7-9 and TRBJ2-5, the CDR3 gives the full variable domain: DTGVSQNPRHKITKRGQNVTFRCDPISEHNRLYWYRQTLGQGPEFLTYFQNEAQLEKSRLLSDRFSAERPKGSFSTLEIQRTEQGDSAMYLCACSKWPTQETQYFGPGTRLLVL.

The chain uses TRBV2 and TRBJ2-5; D is perhaps TRBD2 (6 bases). Trimming shortened V by 6 bases and J by 2 bases, and 19 bases separated the two germline ends. The germline V gene has CDR1 SNHLY and CDR2 FYNNEI. CDR3 size: 16 residues. CDR3 amino acids: CASRDGTGLRQETQYF. DNA for the CDR3: TGTGCCAGCAGAGACGGAACGGGACTTAGGCAAGAGACCCAGTACTTC. The complete variable domain, with remaining parts taken from reference TRBV2 and TRBJ2-5, reads EPEVTQTPSHQVTQMGQEVILRCVPISNHLYFYWYRQILGQKVEFLVSFYNNEISEKSEIFDDQFSVERPDGSNFTLKIRSTKLEDSAMYFCASRDGTGLRQETQYFGPGTRLLVL.

The chain employs TRBV7-2 and TRBJ2-7; 12 bases align to TRBD2. The CDR3 has 16 amino acids. The trim removed 5 bases at V and 3 bases at J, leaving 8 bases unmatched. CDR1 is SGHTA and CDR2 is FQGNSA in the germline V gene. CDR3 amino acids: CASSPSLGLAGYEQYF. CDR3 DNA: TGTGCCAGCAGCCCCAGCCTGGGACTAGCGGGCTACGAGCAGTACTTC. The full variable domain, rest sourced from reference TRBV7-2 and TRBJ2-7, is GAGVSQSPSNKVTEKGKDVELRCDPISGHTALYWYRQSLGQGLEFLIYFQGNSAPDKSGLPSDRFSAERTGGSVSTLTIQRTQQEDSAVYLCASSPSLGLAGYEQYFGPGTRLTVT.

This chain links TRBV30 with TRBJ1-3; D unresolved. CDR1 and CDR2 (germline): GTSNPN, SVGIG (reference sequence). V lost 3 bases to trimming and J lost 0 bases, with 6 bases between them. The CDR3 has 13 residues. The CDR3 reads CAWSKDSGNTIYF. CDR3 DNA sequence: TGTGCCTGGAGCAAGGACTCTGGAAACACCATATATTTT.

The genes are TRBV9 and TRBJ2-7, with no clear D. CDR1 is SGDLS and CDR2 is YYNGEE in the germline V gene. The length of the CDR3 is 15 residues. V gave up 2 bases and J gave up 0 bases, with 12 bases separating them. The CDR3 nucleotides are TGTGCCAGCAGCGTGGCCCCGGTGGGCTCCTACGAGCAGTACTTC. Its protein product is CASSVAPVGSYEQYF.

The CDR3 nucleotides read TGTGCCAGCAGCTCGAATGACAGTAATGAAAAACTGTTTTTT. Residues: CASSSNDSNEKLFF. V usage is TRBV6-6 and J usage is TRBJ1-4; tentative D call: TRBD1 (5 bases). V shed 6 bases and J shed 4 bases, with 12 bases lying between them. The CDR3 contains 14 residues. The germline CDR1 and CDR2 sequences are MNHNY and SVGAGI (reference sequence).

This chain uses TRBV28 with TRBJ1-4; a weak D match, TRBD1 (6 bases). The CDR3 is 15 amino acids. V lost 3 bases, J lost 6 bases, and 14 bases lay in between. Looked up from germline, CDR1 is MDHEN and CDR2 is SYDVKM. The CDR3 reads CASSLSAGVDEKLFF. CDR3 DNA: TGTGCCAGCAGTTTGTCGGCAGGGGTAGATGAAAAACTGTTTTTT. Drawing the rest from reference TRBV28 and TRBJ1-4, the complete variable domain is DVKVTQSSRYLVKRTGEKVFLECVQDMDHENMFWYRQDPGLGLRLIYFSYDVKMKEKGDIPEGYSVSREKKERFSLILESASTNQTSMYLCASSLSAGVDEKLFFGSGTQLSVL.

The rearrangement links TRBV27 to TRBJ1-1; D remains unclear. The length of the CDR3 is 14 residues. V gave up 0 bases and J gave up 2 bases, with 7 bases separating them. CDR1 is MNHEY, CDR2 SMNVEV, per germline (reference sequence). CDR3 DNA sequence: TGTGCCAGCAGTTTATCGACGGTCAACACTGAAGCTTTCTTT. This codes for CASSLSTVNTEAFF.

The chain employs TRBV2 and TRBJ2-5; 7 bases are a match to TRBD1. Matching the DNA end better, TRBJ2-7 makes the J call doubtful. CDR3 size: 14 residues. Germline V gene data show CDR1 as SNHLY and CDR2 as FYNNEI. The DNA of the CDR3 is TGTGCCAGCAGTCAGACAGGGACGGTATACGAGCAGTACTTC. This codes for CASSQTGTVYEQYF.

This sequence joins TRBV2 and TRBJ1-1, with D possibly TRBD1 on 5 matching bases. V was trimmed by 2 bases and J by 6 bases, leaving 16 bases between them. The CDR3 length is 15 residues. Germline V gives CDR1 SNHLY, CDR2 FYNNEI. The CDR3 spells CASSEMSGSVPEAFF. The CDR3 DNA sequence: TGTGCCAGCAGTGAAATGTCAGGGTCTGTGCCTGAAGCTTTCTTT.

The chain recombines TRBV21-1 with TRBJ2-6; the listed D gene, TRBD2, was not tested against the DNA. TRBV21-1 is a listed pseudogene. The CDR3 runs to 18 residues. The CDR3 here is CASSNVFGFSRGANVLTF. Written as DNA, the CDR3 is TGTGCCAGCAGCAATGTATTCGGGTTCTCGAGGGGGGCCAACGTCCTGACTTTC.

J is TRBJ2-7 and V is TRBV7-2; possibly TRBD1 for D (5 bases). Per germline, CDR1 SGHTA and CDR2 FQGNSA. This CDR3 has 15 amino acids. The ends were cut back, 5 bases at V and 7 bases at J, with 21 bases in the middle. This CDR3 reads CASSTMGYRMTEQYF. Here the CDR3 DNA reads TGTGCCAGCAGCACAATGGGGTACAGGATGACTGAGCAGTACTTC.

The chain has TRBV19 and TRBJ1-5; D remains ambiguous. V was shortened by 8 bases and J by 3 bases, with 11 bases between the two germline ends. Per the germline V gene, CDR1 is LNHDA and CDR2 is SQIVND (reference sequence). The CDR3 has 13 amino acids. For the CDR3, the DNA is TGTGCCAGTCGCCCGGGAACCAATCAGCCCCAGCATTTT. Translation gives CASRPGTNQPQHF.

The chain employs TRBV25-1 and TRBJ2-1; D remains ambiguous. The ends were cut back, 10 bases at V and 4 bases at J, with 14 bases in the middle. CDR1 and CDR2 from the germline V gene are MGHDK and SYGVNS. This CDR3 has 13 amino acids. The CDR3 DNA reads as TGTGCCATCCCGTGTAGGCTATACAATGAGCAGTTCTTC. This sequence encodes CAIPCRLYNEQFF.